The 10 T cell receptor beta chains listed next were all sequenced from one sample in a study of blood T cell repertoires in COVID-19. The data were produced by immunoSEQ multiplex PCR, yet TCRdb's version contains in-frame clones alone and is incomplete. This table holds approximately 440,000 clones, 90% found once. What was sequenced was PBMCs or T cells enriched from blood (not recorded which). These receptors originate from a man between 18 and 29 years old who had recovered from COVID-19.

The chain carries TRBV14 and TRBJ2-1; TRBD1 agrees at 9 bases. Trimming removed 4 bases from V and 9 bases from J; junction bases left unmatched: 16. This CDR3 region has 17 residues. The germline V gene encodes CDR1 SGHDN and CDR2 FVKESK. CDR3 in amino acids: CASSRSRDRDVVGEQFF. CDR3 coding DNA: TGTGCCAGCAGCCGGAGCCGGGACAGGGATGTTGTAGGTGAGCAGTTCTTC.

This chain links TRBV7-9 with TRBJ2-5; D not resolved. The germline V gene has CDR1 SEHNR and CDR2 FQNEAQ (reference sequence). CDR3 length equals 11 residues. The ends were cut back, 11 bases at V and 4 bases at J, with 11 bases in the middle. CDR3 residues: CAGLLGETQYF. The CDR3 DNA is TGTGCCGGCCTCCTAGGAGAGACCCAGTACTTC.

The rearrangement links TRBV5-4 to TRBJ2-2; D gene uncertain. V dropped 0 bases and J dropped 8 bases, with 5 bases sitting between them. The CDR3 runs 12 residues. Germline CDR1 and CDR2: SGHNT and YYREEE (reference sequence). CDR3 in amino acids: CASSLARGELFF. In DNA form, the CDR3 reads TGTGCCAGCAGCTTGGCCAGGGGGGAGCTGTTTTTT.

The chain uses TRBV3-1 (or the pseudogene TRBV3-2) and TRBJ1-2; D is unclear. The CDR3 totals 13 residues. Trimming pared 2 bases from V and 1 base from J, leaving 5 bases between. The germline V gene has CDR1 LGHDT and CDR2 YNNKEL (reference sequence). The CDR3 DNA sequence: TGTGCCAGCAGCCAATTAGATAACTATGGCTACACCTTC. This translates into CASSQLDNYGYTF.

The J gene is TRBJ2-5, the V gene TRBV7-7; TRBD2 aligns across 7 bases. V lost 3 bases, J lost 2 bases, and 6 bases stayed unmatched. The V gene's germline CDR1 is SSHAT and CDR2 FNYEAQ (reference sequence). CDR3 length equals 15 residues. The CDR3: CASSLGLADQETQYF. The CDR3 DNA reads TGTGCCAGCAGCTTGGGTCTAGCGGATCAAGAGACCCAGTACTTC.

The V gene is TRBV11-3, the J gene TRBJ2-3, with D perhaps TRBD2 (6 bases). Germline V gene sequence: CDR1 SGHNT, CDR2 YENEEA. The V end lost 1 base, the J end lost 1 base, and 12 bases lay between the germline ends. The CDR3 has 16 amino acids. The CDR3 loop reads CASSLGGSGRTDTQYF. CDR3 nucleotide sequence: TGTGCCAGCAGCTTAGGGGGTAGCGGACGCACAGATACGCAGTATTTT.

This chain connects TRBV28 to TRBJ1-1; 9 nucleotides match TRBD1. The trim removed 4 bases at V and 1 base at J, leaving 7 bases unmatched. The germline CDR1 and CDR2 sequences are MDHEN and SYDVKM. The CDR3 spans 16 residues. CDR3: CASSSSPGQGNTEAFF. The CDR3 DNA follows: TGTGCCAGCAGTTCGTCTCCGGGACAGGGGAACACTGAAGCTTTCTTT.

The chain uses TRBV30 and TRBJ1-5; unclear D gene. The CDR3 is 12 residues long. Trimming took 1 base from V and 5 from J, leaving 6 bases between them. In germline, CDR1 is GTSNPN, CDR2 SVGIG (reference sequence). CDR3 region: CAWSANHQPQHF. DNA of the CDR3: TGTGCCTGGAGTGCCAATCATCAGCCCCAGCATTTT.

CDR3 sequence (DNA): TGTGCCAGCAGCGCGGTTAATACCGGGGAGCTGTTTTTT. Residues: CASSAVNTGELFF. The chain combines TRBV9 with TRBJ2-2; D gene uncertain. This CDR3 region has 13 residues. V lost 3 bases and J 5 bases, leaving 8 bases between the germline ends. Germline lookup yields CDR1 SGDLS and CDR2 YYNGEE.

The chain uses TRBV5-1 and TRBJ1-1; 7 bases agree with TRBD1. CDR3 length: 15 residues. Trimming removed 4 bases from V and 1 base from J; junction bases left unmatched: 7. Germline V gene data show CDR1 as SGHRS and CDR2 as YFSETQ. CDR3 protein: CASSTRQGANTEAFF. CDR3 nucleotides: TGCGCCAGCAGCACCCGACAGGGAGCGAACACTGAAGCTTTCTTT.